The rows below give T cell receptor beta chains drawn from one sample of a study of blood T cells in healthy people across ages. TCRdb passed the 5' RACE reads through MiXCR, listing each CDR3 protein once. The table records just over 1 million distinct CDR3 sequences, more than 35% of them present only once. The sequenced material came from blood. These receptors were collected from a woman aged 60-75 years in good health. The CDR3 runs from the conserved cysteine through the conserved F or W. A D gene is named only where the DNA matches it firmly. Size values are once, few and many counts, or a class for expanded clones, and some rows have none.

>TRBV6-1|19|TRBD2|NA|TRBJ2-1
CASSERSGRSPGSYNEQFF
TGTGCCAGCAGTGAACGGAGCGGGAGGTCCCCGGGCTCCTACAATGAGCAGTTCTTC
>TRBV7-6|16|TRBD2|NA|TRBJ2-7
CASSLGALASSSEQYF
TGTGCCAGCAGCTTAGGTGCACTAGCGAGCAGCTCCGAGCAGTACTTC
>TRBV7-2|15|NA|few|TRBJ2-6
CASSPFSGGANVLTF
TGTGCCAGCAGCCCATTTTCGGGGGGGGCCAACGTCCTGACTTTC
>TRBV5-1|16|NA|NA|TRBJ2-6
CASSFGEVAGANVLTF
TGCGCCAGCAGCTTTGGGGAGGTAGCTGGGGCCAACGTCCTGACTTTC
>TRBV15|14|TRBD2|NA|TRBJ2-3
CATSRGDYTVTQYF
TGTGCCACCAGCAGAGGGGACTACACAGTTACGCAGTATTTT
>TRBV9|15|NA|NA|TRBJ1-5
CASSFSGTSNQPQHF
TGTGCCAGCAGCTTCTCAGGGACTAGCAATCAGCCCCAGCATTTT
>TRBV20-1|13|TRBD2|few|TRBJ2-4
CSATTSGINIQYF
TGCAGTGCTACGACTAGCGGGATAAACATTCAGTACTTC
>TRBV27|16|NA|NA|TRBJ1-5
CASSSDGSYSNQPQHF
TGTGCCAGCAGTTCGGACGGATCTTATAGCAATCAGCCCCAGCATTTT
>TRBV20-1|13|NA|NA|TRBJ1-6
CSAIDQRNSPLHF
TGCAGTGCTATCGATCAGAGGAATTCACCCCTCCACTTT
>TRBV27|15|NA|few|TRBJ1-5
CASSLQGQGSLPQHF
TGTGCCAGCAGTCTTCAAGGGCAGGGCTCGTTGCCCCAGCATTTT
>TRBV2|13|NA|NA|TRBJ2-3
CASSRDLGNTQYF
TGTGCCAGCAGTCGAGACTTAGGGAATACGCAGTATTTT
>TRBV20-1|15|TRBD2|NA|TRBJ2-3
CSARSSGMGADTQYF
TGCAGTGCGCGGAGTAGCGGGATGGGCGCAGATACGCAGTATTTT
>TRBV10-3|14|TRBD2|NA|TRBJ2-7
CAISAETSSPEQYF
TGTGCCATCAGTGCTGAGACTAGCTCTCCCGAGCAGTACTTC
>TRBV5-1|15|TRBD2|few|TRBJ2-1
CASSPGLARFNEQFF
TGCGCCAGCAGCCCGGGACTAGCTAGGTTCAATGAGCAGTTCTTC
>TRBV5-1|15|NA|NA|TRBJ2-5
CASSLDRANYNEQYF
TGCGCCAGCAGCTTGGACAGGGCGAATTACAATGAGCAGTACTTC
>TRBV28|14|NA|NA|TRBJ1-1
CASSVRGENTEAFF
TGTGCCAGCAGTGTACGAGGTGAGAACACTGAAGCTTTCTTT
>TRBV20-1|15|TRBD2|NA|TRBJ2-1
CSATGRAFTYNEQFF
TGCAGTGCAACGGGGAGGGCCTTTACCTACAATGAGCAGTTCTTC
>TRBV9|16|NA|NA|TRBJ2-2
CASSVEGRGYTGELFF
TGTGCCAGCAGCGTAGAGGGGCGTGGGTATACCGGGGAGCTGTTTTTT
>TRBV4-1|14|NA|NA|TRBJ2-7
CASSVPSSYNEQYF
TGCGCCAGCAGCGTACCGAGCTCCTACAATGAGCAGTACTTC
>TRBV20-1|14|TRBD2|NA|TRBJ2-7
CSARFLAGTCEQYF
TGCAGTGCTAGGTTTCTAGCGGGAACCTGCGAGCAGTACTTC
>TRBV11-2|18|NA|few|TRBJ2-7
CASSFRPGVGTGDYEQYF
TGTGCCAGCAGCTTCAGACCCGGGGTAGGGACTGGGGACTACGAGCAGTACTTC
>TRBV13|14|NA|NA|TRBJ2-7
CANRGSGKFYEQYF
TGTGCCAACCGGGGCAGCGGTAAGTTCTACGAGCAGTACTTC
>TRBV4-1|17|TRBD1|NA|TRBJ1-2
CASSQVSGQGAAYGYTF
TGCGCCAGCAGCCAAGTTTCGGGACAGGGGGCGGCGTATGGCTACACCTTC
>TRBV6-1|14|TRBD1|NA|TRBJ2-3
CASLDRGRADTQYF
TGTGCCAGCCTGGACAGGGGGCGCGCAGATACGCAGTATTTT
>TRBV7-9|12|NA|few|TRBJ2-7
CASSQRTDEQYF
TGTGCCAGCAGCCAGCGGACGGACGAGCAGTACTTC
>TRBV7-3|15|NA|many|TRBJ2-5
CASSPTGWGRETQYF
TGTGCCAGCAGCCCCACGGGGTGGGGGCGAGAGACCCAGTACTTC
>TRBV27|15|NA|NA|TRBJ2-3
CASSLEVAHTDTQYF
TGTGCCAGCAGTTTGGAGGTAGCGCACACAGATACGCAGTATTTT
>TRBV7-9|13|NA|NA|TRBJ2-6
CASSQQGANVLTF
TGTGCCAGCAGTCAGCAAGGGGCCAACGTCCTGACTTTC
>TRBV4-1|13|NA|few|TRBJ2-5
CASSQPSLRTQYF
TGCGCCAGCAGCCAACCTAGCTTAAGGACCCAGTACTTC
>TRBV6-2/TRBV6-3|11|NA|NA|TRBJ2-5
CAGTSPGEQYF
TGTGCCGGCACATCCCCTGGGGAGCAGTACTTC
>TRBV11-2|15|NA|NA|TRBJ2-1
CVTCRGREMDNEQFF
TGTGTAACGTGCAGGGGCAGAGAAATGGACAATGAGCAGTTCTTC
>TRBV2|14|TRBD1|NA|TRBJ2-7
CASSEGDRVHEQYF
TGTGCCAGCAGTGAAGGGGACAGGGTCCACGAGCAGTACTTC
>TRBV5-1|16|TRBD1|NA|TRBJ1-1
CASSSNPGQGITEAFF
TGCGCCAGCAGCTCTAACCCGGGACAGGGGATCACTGAAGCTTTCTTT
>TRBV6-5|15|NA|NA|TRBJ2-3
CASSSPPSSTDTQYF
TGTGCCAGCAGTTCCCCCCCTTCTAGCACAGATACGCAGTATTTT
>TRBV28|12|NA|NA|TRBJ1-2
CASSSAWAGYTF
TGTGCCAGCAGTTCCGCCTGGGCCGGCTACACCTTC
>TRBV7-6|16|NA|few|TRBJ2-7
CASSLANGVRSSEQYF
TGTGCCAGCAGCTTAGCTAACGGCGTCCGCTCATCCGAGCAGTACTTC
>TRBV20-1|12|NA|NA|TRBJ1-1
CSAREEGPEAFF
TGCAGTGCTCGAGAGGAGGGGCCTGAAGCTTTCTTT
>TRBV7-9|16|TRBD2|NA|TRBJ2-1
CASSLTSGRRDNEQFF
TGTGCCAGCAGCTTGACTAGCGGGAGGAGGGATAATGAGCAGTTCTTC
>TRBV7-8|14|NA|few|TRBJ2-5
CASRGPQTQETQYF
TGTGCCAGCCGGGGCCCTCAGACCCAAGAGACCCAGTACTTC
>TRBV6-6|11|NA|NA|TRBJ2-5
CASQRAGLQYF
TGTGCCAGCCAAAGGGCGGGATTGCAGTACTTC
>TRBV12-3/TRBV12-4|15|NA|NA|TRBJ2-4
CASSLGGGGGNIQYF
TGTGCCAGCAGTTTAGGAGGGGGGGGTGGAAACATTCAGTACTTC
>TRBV2|15|TRBD1|many|TRBJ2-7
CASKGRGQGTYEQYF
TGTGCCAGCAAGGGTAGGGGACAGGGGACCTACGAGCAGTACTTC